This T cell receptor (beta chain) is from a study of T-cell memory formation after mild COVID-19 (dated by TCRdb to the early 2020s). Background on the whole study: TCR sequence clusters from the two donors were found to be largely donor specific. In a couple of donors, T-cell clones that expanded and contracted after mild COVID-19 were tracked by sequencing TCRalpha and TCRbeta repertoires over time. Two young, previously healthy adult volunteers, one female and one male, were included in the cohort. The paper's findings and limits, for the study overall: Some responding clones were detected in pre-infection memory, which suggested that pre-existing cross-reactive memory T cells had joined the SARS-CoV-2 response. The study covered only a couple of mild cases, and larger cohorts including severe cases with pre-infection samples were considered necessary. Contracting CD4+ clones were located mainly in the CM and EM memory subsets, whereas CD8+ clones were found to be enriched in EMRA. SARS-CoV-2 specificity of the second-wave clones peaking on day 37 was not confirmed. From day 15 to 85, contracting clones showed balanced CD4/CD8 phenotypes, whereas a second wave of clones that expanded from day 15 to 37 leaned towards CD4+.

Sequencing relied on an Illumina NovaSeq 6000. TCRalpha and TCRbeta cDNA libraries were constructed by 5'RACE with constant-segment primers, with sample barcodes and unique molecular identifiers being introduced. RNA was extracted from every sample with Trizol reagent. The libraries were amplified in two PCR steps, and the second step added a second sample barcode and Illumina TruSeq adapters. Sequencing of libraries was performed on an Illumina NovaSeq with 2 x 150 bp paired-end reads. In the authors' own workflow: The reads were demultiplexed and collapsed into UMI-guided consensus sequences using migec v1.2.7. Using mixcr v2.1.11, UMI consensuses were aligned to TRA and TRB V and J templates and then assembled into clonotypes. A clonotype was counted as expanded or contracted only when both edgeR and NoisET called the clonotype significant, with the noise models trained on biological replicates. For edgeR calls, a false discovery rate-adjusted p below 0.01 and a log2 fold-change threshold of 1 were applied. As an exploratory analysis of dynamics, max-normalized trajectories of the 1000 most abundant clonotypes were examined by PCA with hierarchical clustering. The CD4 or CD8 phenotype of responding clones was assigned using the separately sequenced CD4+ and CD8+ repertoires. TCRdb reprocessing: public reads trimmed at Q25 with fastp, clones called with MiXCR, in-frame beta chains kept. Every entry covers one CDR3 protein and lists the most common genes and DNA from its rows. Clone size and V and J calls follow TCRdb, not the original study. The sample data list about 240,000 distinct CDR3 sequences, and more than 8% of these were observed just once. The ten largest account for 22% of the sample.

Ficoll-Paque density gradient centrifugation was the method used to isolate PBMCs. Concerning this clonotype: Its antigen remains undetermined. No base qualities exist here, and no much larger clone lies one base off it.

The CDR3 sequence holds 13 residues, the cysteine and phenylalanine included. Kept here is only the CDR3 DNA, which spans 39 bases and is read in frame from base 1. From the germline V gene, CDR1 is ENHRY and CDR2 is SYGVKD. V is reduced by 5 bases and J by 2 bases, leaving a spacing of 6 bases between them. Rearrangement joined TRBV10-3 to TRBJ2-2; 5 matching bases give a weak D call of TRBD2. Specimen: PBMCs or a T cell subset sorted from them (not recorded which). The clonotype originates from a man between 18 and 35 years old who had mild COVID-19 (a few samples of this study predate the infection). The sample titles of this study are shuffled in the database, so cell type and time point are left out; the donor was told from shared clones. The nucleotide sequence reads as follows: TGTGCCATCAGTCCGGGAAACACCGGGGAGCTGTTTTTT. The resulting protein is CAISPGNTGELFF.